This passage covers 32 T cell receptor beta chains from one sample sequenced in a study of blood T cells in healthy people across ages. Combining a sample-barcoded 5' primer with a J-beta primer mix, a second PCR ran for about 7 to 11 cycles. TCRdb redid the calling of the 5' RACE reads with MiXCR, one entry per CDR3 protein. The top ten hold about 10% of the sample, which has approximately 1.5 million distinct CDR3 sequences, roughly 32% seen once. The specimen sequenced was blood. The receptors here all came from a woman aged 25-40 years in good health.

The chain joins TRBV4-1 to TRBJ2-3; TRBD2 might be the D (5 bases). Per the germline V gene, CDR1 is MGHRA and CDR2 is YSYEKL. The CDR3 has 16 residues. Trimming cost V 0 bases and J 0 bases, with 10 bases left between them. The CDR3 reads CASSQDSGRSTDTQYF. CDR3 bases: TGCGCCAGCAGCCAAGACTCTGGGAGAAGCACAGATACGCAGTATTTT.

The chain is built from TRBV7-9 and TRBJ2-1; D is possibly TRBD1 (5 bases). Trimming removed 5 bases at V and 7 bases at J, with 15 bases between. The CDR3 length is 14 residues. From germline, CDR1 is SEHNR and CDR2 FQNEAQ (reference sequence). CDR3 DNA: TGTGCCAGCAGCGCAGTACCAGGGCTGAATGAGCAGTTCTTC. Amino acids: CASSAVPGLNEQFF.

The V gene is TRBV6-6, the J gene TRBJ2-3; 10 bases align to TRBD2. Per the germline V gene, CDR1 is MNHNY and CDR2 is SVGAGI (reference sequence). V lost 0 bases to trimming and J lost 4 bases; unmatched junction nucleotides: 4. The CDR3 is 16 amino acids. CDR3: CASSYSILAGADTQYF. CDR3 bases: TGTGCCAGCAGTTACTCGATCCTAGCGGGAGCAGATACGCAGTATTTT.

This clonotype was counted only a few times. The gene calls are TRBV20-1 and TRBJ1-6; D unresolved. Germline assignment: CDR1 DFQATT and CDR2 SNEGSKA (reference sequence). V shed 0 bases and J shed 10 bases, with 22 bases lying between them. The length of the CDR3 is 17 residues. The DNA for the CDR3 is TGCAGTGCTAGAGATTCTATAGGCGGACGGGCAAGCTCACCCCTCCACTTT. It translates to CSARDSIGGRASSPLHF.

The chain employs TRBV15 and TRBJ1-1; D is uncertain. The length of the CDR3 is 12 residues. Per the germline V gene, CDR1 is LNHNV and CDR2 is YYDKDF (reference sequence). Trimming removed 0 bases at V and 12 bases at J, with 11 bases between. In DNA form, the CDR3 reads TGTGCCACCAGCAGAGATGTGGACCGGACTTTCTTT. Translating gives CATSRDVDRTFF.

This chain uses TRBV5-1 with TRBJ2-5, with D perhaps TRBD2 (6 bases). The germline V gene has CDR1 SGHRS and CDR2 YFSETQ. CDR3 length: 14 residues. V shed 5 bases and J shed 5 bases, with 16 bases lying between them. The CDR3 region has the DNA TGCGCCAGCAGGGCTCCCGGAGGGATGGAGACCCAGTACTTC. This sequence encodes CASRAPGGMETQYF. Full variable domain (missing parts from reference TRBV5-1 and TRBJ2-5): KAGVTQTPRYLIKTRGQQVTLSCSPISGHRSVSWYQQTPGQGLQFLFEYFSETQRNKGNFPGRFSGRQFSNSRSEMNVSTLELGDSALYLCASRAPGGMETQYFGPGTRLLVL.

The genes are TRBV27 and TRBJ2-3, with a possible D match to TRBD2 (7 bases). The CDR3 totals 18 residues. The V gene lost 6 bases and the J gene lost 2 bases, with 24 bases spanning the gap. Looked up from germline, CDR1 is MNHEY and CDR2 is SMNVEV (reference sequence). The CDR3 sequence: CASRGGGDQPWDTDTQYF. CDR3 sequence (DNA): TGTGCCAGCAGGGGAGGGGGGGACCAGCCGTGGGACACAGATACGCAGTATTTT.

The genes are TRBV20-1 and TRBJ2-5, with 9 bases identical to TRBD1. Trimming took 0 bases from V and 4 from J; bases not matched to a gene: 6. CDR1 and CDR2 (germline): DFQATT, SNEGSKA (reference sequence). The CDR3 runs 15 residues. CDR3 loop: CSARDTRQGGETQYF. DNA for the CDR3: TGCAGTGCTAGAGATACGAGACAGGGGGGAGAGACCCAGTACTTC.

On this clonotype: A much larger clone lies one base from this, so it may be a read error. CDR3 sequence reads: CASSQDRVGETQDF. The CDR3 DNA sequence: TGTGCCAGCAGCCAAGACAGGGTGGGAGAGACCCAGGACTTC. The V and J genes are TRBV4-2 and TRBJ2-5, with D perhaps matching TRBD1 or TRBD2 (5 bases each). CDR3 length: 14 residues. Germline CDR1 LGHNA, CDR2 YNFKEQ.

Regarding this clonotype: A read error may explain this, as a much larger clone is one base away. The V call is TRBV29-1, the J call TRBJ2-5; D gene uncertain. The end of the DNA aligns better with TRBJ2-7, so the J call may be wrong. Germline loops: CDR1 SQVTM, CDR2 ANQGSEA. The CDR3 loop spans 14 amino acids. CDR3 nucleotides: TGCAGCGTTGTCCTGTGGGCAGGCGGCGGCGAGCAGTACTTC. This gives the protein CSVVLWAGGGEQYF.

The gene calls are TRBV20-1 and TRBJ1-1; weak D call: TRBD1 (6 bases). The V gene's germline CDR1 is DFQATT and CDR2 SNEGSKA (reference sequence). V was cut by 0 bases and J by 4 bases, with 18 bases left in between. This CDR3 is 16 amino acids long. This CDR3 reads CSARDGKGDGGTEAFF. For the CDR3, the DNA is TGCAGTGCTAGAGATGGGAAGGGGGATGGAGGCACTGAAGCTTTCTTT.

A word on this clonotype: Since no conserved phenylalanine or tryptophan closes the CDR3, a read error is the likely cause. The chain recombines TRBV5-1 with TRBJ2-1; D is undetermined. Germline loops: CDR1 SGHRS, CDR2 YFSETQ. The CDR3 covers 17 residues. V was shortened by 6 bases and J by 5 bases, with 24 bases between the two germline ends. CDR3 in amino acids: CASNPHRFGPENNEQFV. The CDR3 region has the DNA TGCGCCAGCAACCCACATCGCTTCGGACCGGAAAACAATGAGCAGTTCGTC.

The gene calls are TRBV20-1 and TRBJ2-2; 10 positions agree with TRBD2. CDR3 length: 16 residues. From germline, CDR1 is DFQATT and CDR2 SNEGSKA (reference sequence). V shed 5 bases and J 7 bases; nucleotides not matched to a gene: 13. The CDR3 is CSAGRGLAGEYGELFF. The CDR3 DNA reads TGCAGTGCTGGAAGGGGCCTAGCGGGAGAATACGGGGAGCTGTTTTTT.

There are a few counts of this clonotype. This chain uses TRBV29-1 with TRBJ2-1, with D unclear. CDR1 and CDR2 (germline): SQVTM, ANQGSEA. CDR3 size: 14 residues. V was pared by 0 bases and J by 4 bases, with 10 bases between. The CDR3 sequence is CSVEDQGLYNEQFF. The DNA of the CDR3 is TGCAGCGTTGAAGATCAAGGGTTATACAATGAGCAGTTCTTC.

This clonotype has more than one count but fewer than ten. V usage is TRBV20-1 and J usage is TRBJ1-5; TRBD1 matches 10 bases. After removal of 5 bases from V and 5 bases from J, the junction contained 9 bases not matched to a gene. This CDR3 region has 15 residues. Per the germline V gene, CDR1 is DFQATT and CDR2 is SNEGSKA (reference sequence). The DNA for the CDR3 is TGCAGTGCTTCAACCGGGACAGGGGAGTATCAGCCCCAGCATTTT. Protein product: CSASTGTGEYQPQHF.

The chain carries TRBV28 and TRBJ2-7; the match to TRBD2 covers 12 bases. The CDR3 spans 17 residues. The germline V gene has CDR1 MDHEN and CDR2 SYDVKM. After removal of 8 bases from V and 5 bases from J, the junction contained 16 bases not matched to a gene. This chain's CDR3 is CASPPEPSGRAGDEQYF. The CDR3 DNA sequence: TGTGCCAGCCCCCCAGAACCTAGCGGGAGGGCCGGGGACGAGCAGTACTTC.

The CDR3, as DNA: TGTGCCAGCAGCCCCGTTGGGGGCCACTATGGCTACACCTTC. Translating gives CASSPVGGHYGYTF. The chain has TRBV6-1 and TRBJ1-2, with a tentative D call TRBD1 (6 bases). V lost 6 bases to trimming and J lost 3 bases, with 14 bases between them. Germline V lookup: CDR1 MNHNS, CDR2 SASEGT. The length of the CDR3 is 14 residues.

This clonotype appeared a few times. The CDR3 protein is CASSQIWAGAHQETQYF. CDR3 DNA: TGCGCCAGCAGCCAAATCTGGGCAGGGGCCCACCAAGAGACCCAGTACTTC. The chain joins TRBV4-1 to TRBJ2-5; a weak D match, TRBD1 (6 bases). Trimming left V 2 bases short and J 0 bases short, with 16 bases between. Germline V CDR1 and CDR2: MGHRA, YSYEKL. The length of the CDR3 is 17 residues.

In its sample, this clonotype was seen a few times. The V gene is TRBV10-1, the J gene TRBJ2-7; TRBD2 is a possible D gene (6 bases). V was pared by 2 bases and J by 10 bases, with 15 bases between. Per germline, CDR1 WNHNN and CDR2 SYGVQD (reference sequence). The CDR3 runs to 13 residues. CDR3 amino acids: CASSEGDSGVQYF. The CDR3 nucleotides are TGCGCCAGCAGTGAGGGGGACTCGGGGGTCCAGTACTTC.

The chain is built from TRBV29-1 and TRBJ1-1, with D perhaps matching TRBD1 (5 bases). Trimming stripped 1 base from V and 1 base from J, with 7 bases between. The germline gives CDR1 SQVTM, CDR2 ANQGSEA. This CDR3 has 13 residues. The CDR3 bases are TGCAGCGTTGAAGGGGGGACGAACACTGAAGCTTTCTTT. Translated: CSVEGGTNTEAFF.

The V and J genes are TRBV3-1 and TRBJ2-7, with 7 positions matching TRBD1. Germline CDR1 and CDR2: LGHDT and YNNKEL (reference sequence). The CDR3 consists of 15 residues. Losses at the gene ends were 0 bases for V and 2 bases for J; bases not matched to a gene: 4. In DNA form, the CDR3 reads TGTGCCAGCAGCCAAGATCCGGGACAGCCCTACGAGCAGTACTTC. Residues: CASSQDPGQPYEQYF.

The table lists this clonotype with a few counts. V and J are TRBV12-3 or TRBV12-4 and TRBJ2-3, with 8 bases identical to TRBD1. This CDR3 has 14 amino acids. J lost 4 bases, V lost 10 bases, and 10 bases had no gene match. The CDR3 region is CATRQGIRADTQYF. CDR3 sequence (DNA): TGTGCCACCCGACAGGGGATACGCGCAGATACGCAGTATTTT.

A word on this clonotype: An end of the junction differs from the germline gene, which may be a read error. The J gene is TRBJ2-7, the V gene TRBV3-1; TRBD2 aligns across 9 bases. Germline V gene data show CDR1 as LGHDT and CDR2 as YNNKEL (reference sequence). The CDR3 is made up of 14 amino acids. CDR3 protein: CACSQGLALYEQYF. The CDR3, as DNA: TGTGCCTGCAGCCAAGGACTAGCGCTCTACGAGCAGTACTTC.

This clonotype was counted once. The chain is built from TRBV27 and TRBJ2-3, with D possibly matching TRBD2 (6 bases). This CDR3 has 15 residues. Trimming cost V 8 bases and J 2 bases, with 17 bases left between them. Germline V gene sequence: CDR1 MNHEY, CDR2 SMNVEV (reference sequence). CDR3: CASLDRAGPTDTQYF. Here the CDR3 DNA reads TGTGCCAGCCTCGACCGGGCGGGACCCACAGATACGCAGTATTTT.

CDR3 amino acids: CAIGGQGATGYTF. DNA for the CDR3: TGTGCCATAGGGGGACAGGGGGCGACTGGCTACACCTTC. J is TRBJ1-2 and V is TRBV10-3; 12 bases map to TRBD1. J was trimmed by 7 bases and V by 9 bases; bases with no gene match: 6. CDR1 is ENHRY and CDR2 is SYGVKD in the germline V gene. The CDR3 sequence is 13 residues long.

The CDR3 DNA sequence: TGCAGTGCAACACTTCGACTGGGTGAAGAGACCCAGTACTTC. This sequence encodes CSATLRLGEETQYF. The chain combines TRBV20-1 with TRBJ2-5, with D uncertain. V was cut by 6 bases and J by 3 bases, with 17 bases left in between. The CDR3 totals 14 residues. CDR1 is DFQATT and CDR2 is SNEGSKA in the germline V gene (reference sequence).

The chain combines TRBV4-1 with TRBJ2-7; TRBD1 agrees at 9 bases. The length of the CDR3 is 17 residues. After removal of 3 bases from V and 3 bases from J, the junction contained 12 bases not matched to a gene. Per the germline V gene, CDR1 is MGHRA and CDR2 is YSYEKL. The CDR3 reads CASSQGLTGGGYYEQYF. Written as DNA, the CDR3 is TGCGCCAGCAGCCAGGGTTTGACAGGGGGAGGATACTACGAGCAGTACTTC.

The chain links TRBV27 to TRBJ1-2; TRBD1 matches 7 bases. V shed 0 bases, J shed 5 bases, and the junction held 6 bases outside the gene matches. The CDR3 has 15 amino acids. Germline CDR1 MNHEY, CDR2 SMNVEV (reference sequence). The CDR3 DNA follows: TGTGCCAGCAGTTTATCTTCGCAGGGGGGTTATGGCTACACCTTC. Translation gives CASSLSSQGGYGYTF.

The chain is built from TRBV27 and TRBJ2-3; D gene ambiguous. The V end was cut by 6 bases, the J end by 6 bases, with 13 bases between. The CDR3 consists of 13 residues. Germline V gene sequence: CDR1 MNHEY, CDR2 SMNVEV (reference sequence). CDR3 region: CASSRFVVDTQYF. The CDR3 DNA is TGTGCCAGCAGCCGCTTTGTGGTGGATACGCAGTATTTT.

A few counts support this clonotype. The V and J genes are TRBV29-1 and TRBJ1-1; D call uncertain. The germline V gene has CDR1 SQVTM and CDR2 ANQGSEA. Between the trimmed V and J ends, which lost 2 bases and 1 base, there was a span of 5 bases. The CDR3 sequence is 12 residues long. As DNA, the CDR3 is TGCAGCGTTGAAATGGGGAACACTGAAGCTTTCTTT. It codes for CSVEMGNTEAFF. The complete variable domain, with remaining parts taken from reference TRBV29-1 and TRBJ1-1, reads SAVISQKPSRDICQRGTSLTIQCQVDSQVTMMFWYRQQPGQSLTLIATANQGSEATYESGFVIDKFPISRPNLTFSTLTVSNMSPEDSSIYLCSVEMGNTEAFFGQGTRLTVV.

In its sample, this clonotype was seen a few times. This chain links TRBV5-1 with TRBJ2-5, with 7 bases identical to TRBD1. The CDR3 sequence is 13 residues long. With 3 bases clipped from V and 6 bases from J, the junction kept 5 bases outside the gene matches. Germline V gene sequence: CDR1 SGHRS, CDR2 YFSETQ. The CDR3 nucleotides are TGCGCCAGCAGCTACAACAGGGGTCAGACCCAGTACTTC. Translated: CASSYNRGQTQYF. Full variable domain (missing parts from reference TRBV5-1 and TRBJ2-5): KAGVTQTPRYLIKTRGQQVTLSCSPISGHRSVSWYQQTPGQGLQFLFEYFSETQRNKGNFPGRFSGRQFSNSRSEMNVSTLELGDSALYLCASSYNRGQTQYFGPGTRLLVL.

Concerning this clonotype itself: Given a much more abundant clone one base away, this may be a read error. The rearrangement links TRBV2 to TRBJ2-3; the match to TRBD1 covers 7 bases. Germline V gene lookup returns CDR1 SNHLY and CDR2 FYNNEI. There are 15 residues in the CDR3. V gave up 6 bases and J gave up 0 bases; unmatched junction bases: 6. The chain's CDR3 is CASSSGTESTDTQYF. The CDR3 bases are TGTGCCAGCAGCTCCGGGACAGAGAGCACAGATACGCAGTATTTT.